This TCR beta chain is from a study of blood T cells in healthy people across ages. Notes on the study in general: The study regarded diversity estimates from one million T cells as underestimates. The recorded TCR beta diversity per million T cells decreased in a roughly linear manner with age. Strong correlation existed between TCR beta diversity and naive T cell percentage.

Then a second PCR, running about 6 to 12 cycles, was carried out with a sample-barcoded 5' primer and a J-beta primer mix. Through a template-switch adaptor with 12 random nucleotides, each cDNA molecule received a tag. TCRdb reprocessed the 5' RACE reads via MiXCR and lists one record per CDR3 protein. This table has 1.2 million to 1.5 million distinct CDR3 sequences, roughly 60% appearing once. Trimming at V came to 2 bases and at J to 7 bases, leaving 13 bases not matched to a gene. Germline V lookup: CDR1 SGHTA, CDR2 FQGNSA. This CDR3 region has 17 residues. Note on this clonotype: The antigen remains undetermined. The conserved closing phenylalanine or tryptophan is absent in this CDR3, likely reflecting a read error.

The receptor was derived from a man in his late teens or twenties in good health. The sample consisted of blood. The V call is TRBV7-2, the J call TRBJ2-1; 8 nucleotides align to TRBD2. The CDR3 DNA reads as TGTGCCAGCAGCTTAATTCAGGCTAGCGGGCCGAATAATGAGCAGTTCTTA. This sequence encodes CASSLIQASGPNNEQFL.